This T cell receptor (beta chain) was recorded in a study of CD8+ T cells in alopecia areata. Study-level information: Disease severity was quantified as SALT score of affected scalp area. Overall study findings and caveats: Under tofacitinib, fewer expanded CD8+ clones appeared among the top 100 scalp clones. Lesional scalp, especially alopecia totalis/universalis, showed higher clonality than normal scalp.

This CDR3 has 13 residues. CDR1 is ENHRY and CDR2 is SYGVKD in the germline V gene. Unmatched junction bases numbered 6, after V lost 7 bases and J lost 7 bases. As for this clone: Its antigen is unidentified.

cDNA reverse transcribed from extracted RNA served as the sequencing template. Method: immunoSEQ multiplex PCR; TCRdb's copy keeps in-frame clones and lacks some. The repertoire holds some 98,000 clones, with 50% to 75% as singletons. Noted treatment: oral pan-JAK inhibitor, 5-10 mg twice daily. The sequence derives from a human donor with alopecia areata. Sequenced here: CD8+ T cells sorted from blood, sampled at week 4, from a patient treated with tofacitinib. The chain uses TRBV10-3 and TRBJ2-1; 8 nucleotides align to TRBD2. CDR3 region: CAITAIAGNEQFF. The CDR3 DNA follows: TGTGCCATCACCGCAATAGCGGGGAATGAGCAGTTCTTC.